This entry describes one T cell receptor (beta chain). Its antigen is currently unknown. V lost 3 bases and J lost 8; bases outside the gene matches: 12. This CDR3 has 16 amino acids. Germline V gene sequence: CDR1 LNHDA, CDR2 SQIVND (reference sequence). This sample was taken from a study of T cells in localized non-small cell lung cancer. Study outcomes and limitations: Paired adjacent lung recovered a median about 61 of the top 100 tumor clones.

Repertoires were generated with immunoSEQ multiplex PCR, while TCRdb's copy carries only in-frame clones and drops some. The sample yields 53,000 or so clones, approximately 90% seen once. This TCR derives from a man aged 40-75 years with stage I lung adenocarcinoma. The chain joins TRBV19 to TRBJ1-4, with 7 bases identical to TRBD1. The input for sequencing was peripheral blood, taken before any cancer treatment. This chain's CDR3 is CASSIGQGVLLEKLFF. In DNA, the CDR3 is TGTGCCAGTAGTATTGGTCAGGGGGTTTTGTTAGAAAAACTGTTTTTT.